This T cell receptor (beta chain) was obtained from a study of blood T cells in healthy people across ages. Study outcomes and limitations: Greater diversity and more naive CD4+ cells were seen in long-lived donors than in aged donors.

Ranging in age from roughly 6 to 90, the donors were healthy Caucasian individuals from Russia. The CDR3 loop spans 11 amino acids. Trimming shortened V by 1 base and J by 6 bases, and 6 bases separated the two germline ends. Germline V gene sequence: CDR1 SQVTM, CDR2 ANQGSEA. Using a J-beta primer mix together with a sample-barcoded 5' primer, a second PCR was run for about 6 to 11 cycles. Each single sample gave us at least 2.5 million CDR3-containing paired-end reads. TCRdb ran MiXCR on the 5' RACE reads and lists one entry per CDR3 protein. The sample holds about 1.4 million distinct CDR3 sequences, approximately 60% seen once. Regarding this clonotype: Its matching antigen is unknown.

The chain combines TRBV29-1 with TRBJ1-1, with D uncertain. Input material: blood. This sequence originates from a man aged 18 to 29 in good health. CDR3 in DNA: TGCAGCGTTGAAGCCGGAGCTGAAGCTTTCTTT. Its translation: CSVEAGAEAFF.